The 24 T cell receptor beta chains given below trace back to one sample, sequenced in a study of blood T cell repertoires in COVID-19. Produced via immunoSEQ multiplex PCR; TCRdb's table is partial and in-frame only. Counted here are under 400,000 clones, about 87% occurring once; the ten biggest clones make up 1.5% to 2.5%. Sequencing used PBMCs or T cells enriched from blood (not recorded which). The receptors originated from a middle-aged man in a cohort exposed to, infected with or recovered from COVID-19 (not recorded which).

This clone came up once. The chain uses TRBV12-1 and TRBJ2-7; TRBD2 is the table's D call and was not checked against the DNA. TRBV12-1 is noted as a pseudogene. The CDR3 loop spans 18 amino acids. This CDR3 is CASSYGTGVLAGVPEQYF. In DNA form, the CDR3 reads TGTGCCAGCAGCTACGGGACAGGGGTACTAGCGGGAGTTCCCGAGCAGTACTTC.

This chain uses TRBV24-1 with TRBJ2-1, with 7 bases identical to TRBD2. V was pared by 4 bases and J by 10 bases, with 3 bases of the junction left unmatched. The germline CDR1 and CDR2 sequences are KGHDR and SFDVKD. There are 12 residues in the CDR3. CDR3 sequence reads: CATSDYGREQFF. As DNA, the CDR3 is TGTGCCACCAGTGACTACGGGAGGGAGCAGTTCTTC.

This clone was seen only once. The chain uses TRBV7-9 and TRBJ1-1; D gene uncertain. CDR3 length: 15 residues. The ends were cut back, 5 bases at V and 4 bases at J, with 17 bases in the middle. Germline V lookup: CDR1 SEHNR, CDR2 FQNEAQ (reference sequence). CDR3 DNA sequence: TGTGCCAGCAGCCAATTCCCAGGTTTCGGCACTGAAGCTTTCTTT. It translates to CASSQFPGFGTEAFF.

The V and J genes are TRBV11-3 and TRBJ2-3; 9 bases are a match to TRBD2. The length of the CDR3 is 15 residues. Trimming cost V 5 bases and J 4 bases; bases outside gene matches: 7. CDR1 and CDR2 (germline): SGHNT, YENEEA. The CDR3 coding sequence is TGTGCCAGCAGCCCGCTGGCGGGAGGGCCAGATACGCAGTATTTT. Amino acid sequence: CASSPLAGGPDTQYF.

The chain combines TRBV6-5 with TRBJ1-1; unclear D gene. V was clipped by 7 bases and J by 6 bases, with 18 bases between them. The CDR3 spans 14 residues. CDR1 is MNHEY and CDR2 is SVGAGI in the germline V gene. CDR3 nucleotides: TGTGCCAGCATAGATGAGGCGGGGAGCGCTGAAGCTTTCTTT. Translated: CASIDEAGSAEAFF.

The chain is built from TRBV10-3 and TRBJ2-2; D possibly corresponds to TRBD1 (6 bases). V lost 7 bases, J lost 2 bases, and 11 bases lay in between. CDR1 and CDR2 (germline): ENHRY, SYGVKD. The CDR3 is 14 residues long. For the CDR3, the DNA is TGTGCCATCAATCCCAGGGGTAACACCGGGGAGCTGTTTTTT. The encoded protein is CAINPRGNTGELFF.

The DNA for the CDR3 is TGTGCCAGCAGCGTATTAGGGACTAGCGGGAGGACTGAGCAGTTCTTC. It encodes CASSVLGTSGRTEQFF. V usage is TRBV9 and J usage is TRBJ2-1; TRBD2 matches at 15 bases. The CDR3 sequence is 16 residues long. Losses at the gene ends were 1 base for V and 9 bases for J; bases not matched to a gene: 5. The germline gives CDR1 SGDLS, CDR2 YYNGEE.

The chain employs TRBV3-1 (or the pseudogene TRBV3-2) and TRBJ2-5; D remains ambiguous. Trimming pared 0 bases from V and 1 base from J, leaving 6 bases between. The CDR3 is 14 residues long. CDR1 is LGHDT and CDR2 is YNNKEL in the germline V gene (reference sequence). The chain's CDR3 is CASSQDTVQETQYF. The CDR3 DNA reads TGTGCCAGCAGCCAAGACACAGTCCAAGAGACCCAGTACTTC.

V usage is TRBV4-1 and J usage is TRBJ2-7; D unclear. V was pared by 0 bases and J by 0 bases, with 12 bases between. Germline CDR1 reads MGHRA; CDR2 reads YSYEKL. This CDR3 has 16 residues. The CDR3 spells CASSQESAGNSYEQYF. The CDR3 nucleotides read TGCGCCAGCAGCCAAGAATCAGCAGGTAACTCCTACGAGCAGTACTTC.

This chain joins TRBV5-1 and TRBJ2-7, with a tentative D call TRBD2 (5 bases). Germline values: CDR1 SGHRS, CDR2 YFSETQ. Trimming left V 4 bases short and J 5 bases short, with 16 bases between. The CDR3 has 14 amino acids. The CDR3 here is CASSQLLGPNEQYF. CDR3 in DNA: TGCGCCAGCAGCCAATTACTAGGTCCGAACGAGCAGTACTTC. Full variable domain (rest looked up from reference TRBV5-1 and TRBJ2-7): KAGVTQTPRYLIKTRGQQVTLSCSPISGHRSVSWYQQTPGQGLQFLFEYFSETQRNKGNFPGRFSGRQFSNSRSEMNVSTLELGDSALYLCASSQLLGPNEQYFGPGTRLTVT.

This rearrangement joins TRBV7-8 to TRBJ1-3; D might be TRBD1 (6 bases). The germline V and J ends were trimmed by 2 bases and 0 bases, with 14 bases remaining between them. The CDR3 has 17 residues. Looked up from germline, CDR1 is SGHVS and CDR2 is FQNEAQ. Here the CDR3 reads CASSLRSDRSSGNTIYF. In DNA, the CDR3 is TGTGCCAGCAGCTTACGGTCAGACAGGTCCTCTGGAAACACCATATATTTT.

The CDR3 here is CASSPVLRNEQYF. CDR3 nucleotides: TGCGCCAGCAGCCCCGTTTTGCGGAACGAGCAGTACTTC. The chain uses TRBV5-1 and TRBJ2-7, with D unresolved. The germline CDR1 and CDR2 sequences are SGHRS and YFSETQ. V lost 4 bases and J 5 bases, leaving 13 bases between the germline ends. This CDR3 has 13 residues.

The CDR3 DNA is TGTGCCAGCAGTTACGAGCGGAGGGAGCAGTACTTC. This gives the protein CASSYERREQYF. The chain has TRBV6-5 and TRBJ2-7; TRBD2 might be the D (5 bases). Germline-derived CDR1 and CDR2 are MNHEY and SVGAGI. Trimming took off 2 bases at V and 7 bases at J, with 9 bases between the two ends. This CDR3 has 12 residues.

The J gene is TRBJ2-6, the V gene TRBV29-1; no clear D. Germline V gives CDR1 SQVTM, CDR2 ANQGSEA. The V and J ends lost 7 bases and 0 bases respectively, with 10 bases between them. The CDR3 is 14 residues long. CDR3 sequence (DNA): TGCAGCGCCTATGGTACCTCTGGGGCCAACGTCCTGACTTTC. Residues: CSAYGTSGANVLTF.

This chain connects TRBV2 to TRBJ1-1; D remains ambiguous. Trimming removed 5 bases from V and 0 bases from J, with 4 bases in between. CDR1 SNHLY and CDR2 FYNNEI come from the germline V gene. The CDR3 is 12 residues long. The DNA of the CDR3 is TGTGCCAGCAGTACACTGAACACTGAAGCTTTCTTT. Translating it yields CASSTLNTEAFF. Drawing the rest from reference TRBV2 and TRBJ1-1, the complete variable domain is EPEVTQTPSHQVTQMGQEVILRCVPISNHLYFYWYRQILGQKVEFLVSFYNNEISEKSEIFDDQFSVERPDGSNFTLKIRSTKLEDSAMYFCASSTLNTEAFFGQGTRLTVV.

This clone appeared a single time. This sequence joins TRBV9 and TRBJ2-3; D is unclear. The CDR3 consists of 12 residues. The germline V gene has CDR1 SGDLS and CDR2 YYNGEE. The V end lost 4 bases, the J end lost 2 bases, and 5 bases lay between the germline ends. Here the CDR3 reads CASSQLTDTQYF. DNA for the CDR3: TGTGCCAGCAGCCAACTCACAGATACGCAGTATTTT.

This clone was observed a single time. The sample holds other DNA sequences that translate to the same CDR3. The rearrangement uses TRBV2 and TRBJ2-3, with TRBD2 as a possible D gene (6 bases). Between the trimmed V and J ends, which lost 8 bases and 1 base, there was a span of 22 bases. Germline CDR1 reads SNHLY; CDR2 reads FYNNEI. The CDR3 is made up of 17 amino acids. The CDR3: CASGGPWGVHGTDTQYF. CDR3 nucleotides: TGTGCCAGCGGGGGACCTTGGGGGGTTCATGGCACAGATACGCAGTATTTT.

V is TRBV4-2 and J is TRBJ1-2; TRBD1 aligns across 7 bases. The junction had 11 bases not matched to a gene; V was cut back by 4 bases and J by 6 bases. Germline CDR1 and CDR2: LGHNA and YNFKEQ. The CDR3 spans 15 residues. The CDR3 sequence is CASSLTRGTLDGYTF. CDR3 nucleotide sequence: TGTGCCAGCAGCCTCACCAGGGGGACATTAGATGGCTACACCTTC.

This clone was found once. The chain uses TRBV28 and TRBJ1-2; no clear D. The CDR3 spans 13 residues. V was shortened by 6 bases and J by 4 bases, with 12 bases between the two germline ends. Germline CDR1 reads MDHEN; CDR2 reads SYDVKM. CDR3 in amino acids: CASSLPRSYGYTF. DNA of the CDR3: TGTGCCAGCAGCCTACCTAGGAGCTATGGCTACACCTTC.

The rearrangement links TRBV30 to TRBJ1-2; TRBD1 agrees at 8 bases. The CDR3 is made up of 13 amino acids. CDR1 and CDR2 (germline): GTSNPN, SVGIG (reference sequence). V lost 4 bases and J lost 4; bases outside the gene matches: 5. The CDR3 sequence: CAWNEDRVYGYTF. In DNA form, the CDR3 reads TGTGCCTGGAACGAGGACAGGGTCTATGGCTACACCTTC.

This clone was counted a few times. The V and J genes are TRBV6-5 and TRBJ1-5; 7 bases line up with TRBD1. This CDR3 spans 14 amino acids. Germline CDR1 reads MNHEY; CDR2 reads SVGAGI. V shed 6 bases, J shed 5 bases, and the junction held 7 bases outside the gene matches. The CDR3 DNA is TGTGCCAGCAGCCGACAGGGAAGTGATCAGCCCCAGCATTTT. Translation gives CASSRQGSDQPQHF.

The V and J genes are TRBV10-2 and TRBJ1-5, with TRBD1 as a possible D gene (5 bases). Germline values: CDR1 WSHSY, CDR2 SAAADI. V lost 5 bases and J 4 bases, leaving 12 bases between the germline ends. The CDR3 is 14 amino acids. The CDR3 nucleotides read TGCGCCAGCAGTCGTGACAGTACGAATCAGCCCCAGCATTTT. Translating it yields CASSRDSTNQPQHF.

A single count supports this clone. Other DNA sequences within the sample encode an identical CDR3. The chain recombines TRBV28 with TRBJ1-1; no reliable D call. CDR3 size: 14 residues. Germline CDR1 MDHEN, CDR2 SYDVKM. Trimming shortened V by 3 bases and J by 0 bases, and 8 bases separated the two germline ends. In nucleotides, the CDR3 is TGTGCCAGCAGTTTGGGGAGGTTGAACACTGAAGCTTTCTTT. Translating it yields CASSLGRLNTEAFF.

The chain carries TRBV4-1 and TRBJ2-7, with D possibly being TRBD2 (5 bases). With 2 bases removed from V and 2 bases from J, the gap between germline ends came to 13 bases. Germline V gene sequence: CDR1 MGHRA, CDR2 YSYEKL. This CDR3 is built from 15 residues. CDR3 nucleotide sequence: TGCGCCAGCAGCCAACCAATCCGGGATGCCTACGAGCAGTACTTC. Protein sequence: CASSQPIRDAYEQYF.